These 15 T cell receptor beta chains came from one sample sequenced in a study of cytomegalovirus exposure and HLA in healthy donors. This PCR relied on a set of 60 Vbeta primers and 13 Jbeta primers. Assay: immunoSEQ multiplex PCR; the TCRdb copy retains only in-frame clones and omits some. The sample includes fewer than 250,000 clones, roughly three quarters of them seen just once. Specimen: PBMCs. These receptors were obtained from a woman younger than 30 in good health and CMV-seronegative.

The V and J genes are TRBV5-8 and TRBJ1-2; D gene ambiguous. V was clipped by 4 bases and J by 2 bases, with 3 bases between them. Germline V gives CDR1 SGHTS, CDR2 YDEGEE. There are 11 residues in the CDR3. The CDR3 DNA follows: TGTGCCAGCAGCGGCAACTATGGCTACACCTTC. Translation gives CASSGNYGYTF.

This chain joins TRBV7-6 and TRBJ2-3, with 7 bases lining up with TRBD1. Trimming took 1 base from V and 2 from J; bases not matched to a gene: 6. This CDR3 contains 16 residues. Germline CDR1 and CDR2: SGHVS and FNYEAQ. DNA for the CDR3: TGTGCCAGCAGCTTAGGTTCGGGACAGCCCACAGATACGCAGTATTTT. It translates to CASSLGSGQPTDTQYF.

The chain is built from TRBV5-6 and TRBJ2-7; 13 bases are shared with TRBD2. Germline V gene sequence: CDR1 SGHDT, CDR2 YYEEEE. The CDR3 covers 15 residues. V lost 4 bases, J lost 4 bases, and 5 bases stayed unmatched. The DNA for the CDR3 is TGTGCCAGCAGCCCAGAACTAGCGGGGGGGTACGAGCAGTACTTC. Translated, it gives CASSPELAGGYEQYF.

This chain connects TRBV6-5 to TRBJ2-2, with 9 bases identical to TRBD2. V shed 6 bases and J 6 bases; nucleotides not matched to a gene: 5. The CDR3 extends over 14 amino acids. Germline V gene data show CDR1 as MNHEY and CDR2 as SVGAGI. This CDR3 is CASSPGLAAGELFF. The DNA of the CDR3 is TGTGCCAGCAGCCCGGGACTAGCCGCCGGGGAGCTGTTTTTT.

This sequence joins TRBV18 and TRBJ2-7; 11 nucleotides agree with TRBD1. The junction had 8 bases not matched to a gene; V was cut back by 6 bases and J by 4 bases. This CDR3 contains 15 residues. Germline V gene data show CDR1 as KGHSH and CDR2 as LQKENI. The CDR3 DNA reads TGTGCCAGCTCGAAAGGACAGGGGGCAAGGTACGAGCAGTACTTC. Translating it yields CASSKGQGARYEQYF.

With regard to this clone: The same CDR3 also results from other DNA sequences found in this sample. This sequence joins TRBV9 and TRBJ2-7; 13 nucleotides agree with TRBD2. Germline-derived CDR1 and CDR2 are SGDLS and YYNGEE. The CDR3 totals 15 residues. After removal of 3 bases from V and 3 bases from J, the junction contained 3 bases not matched to a gene. The CDR3 DNA reads TGTGCCAGCAGCGCCGGGACTAGCGGGGTCTACGAGCAGTACTTC. This sequence encodes CASSAGTSGVYEQYF.

J is TRBJ1-2 and V is TRBV5-1, with D possibly being TRBD1 (6 bases). V was shortened by 4 bases and J by 6 bases, with 16 bases between the two germline ends. Germline lookup yields CDR1 SGHRS and CDR2 YFSETQ. The CDR3 has 14 residues. CDR3 DNA: TGCGCCAGCAGCCCGGGGGGACAAGAAAATGGCTACACCTTC. It is translated as CASSPGGQENGYTF.

This clone was observed a few times. V is TRBV2 and J is TRBJ2-7, with 9 nucleotides matching TRBD1. After removal of 7 bases from V and 4 bases from J, the junction contained 11 bases not matched to a gene. Germline lookup yields CDR1 SNHLY and CDR2 FYNNEI. This CDR3 spans 15 amino acids. CDR3 in amino acids: CASTIRTGVAYEQYF. DNA of the CDR3: TGTGCCAGCACCATCCGGACAGGGGTGGCGTACGAGCAGTACTTC.

The V gene is TRBV28, the J gene TRBJ2-1, with D tentatively TRBD1 (8 bases). V was shortened by 5 bases and J by 8 bases, with 28 bases between the two germline ends. The CDR3 loop spans 18 amino acids. Germline CDR1 is MDHEN and CDR2 is SYDVKM. For the CDR3, the DNA is TGTGCCAGCAGTAATATCAGGGGGCTGGGGGGGGATAGCCATGAGCAGTTCTTC. Its protein product is CASSNIRGLGGDSHEQFF. Supplemented by reference TRBV28 and TRBJ2-1, the full variable domain reads DVKVTQSSRYLVKRTGEKVFLECVQDMDHENMFWYRQDPGLGLRLIYFSYDVKMKEKGDIPEGYSVSREKKERFSLILESASTNQTSMYLCASSNIRGLGGDSHEQFFGPGTRLTVL.

The chain uses TRBV4-2 and TRBJ1-2; possibly TRBD1 for D (5 bases). Germline CDR1 is LGHNA and CDR2 is YNFKEQ. V was clipped by 1 base and J by 2 bases, with 8 bases between them. The CDR3 is made up of 14 amino acids. CDR3 region: CASSQGTRNYGYTF. The DNA of the CDR3 is TGTGCCAGCAGCCAAGGGACAAGAAACTATGGCTACACCTTC.

The rearrangement links TRBV28 to TRBJ2-2; D may be TRBD2 (6 bases). The CDR3 extends over 14 amino acids. The V end was cut by 3 bases, the J end by 4 bases, with 9 bases between. The germline gives CDR1 MDHEN, CDR2 SYDVKM. CDR3 sequence: CASSFAGGTGELFF. The CDR3 bases are TGTGCCAGCAGTTTTGCCGGGGGCACCGGGGAGCTGTTTTTT.

Notes on this clone: The junction shows a germline mismatch at one end, possibly a read error. The chain has TRBV7-3 and TRBJ2-3, with 9 bases identical to TRBD2. In germline, CDR1 is SGHTA, CDR2 FQGTGA. This CDR3 spans 16 amino acids. The chain's CDR3 is CSSSLTGGGVADTQYF. Written as DNA, the CDR3 is TGTTCCAGCAGCTTAACTGGCGGGGGGGTGGCAGATACGCAGTATTTT.

This clone was recorded a few times. This chain joins TRBV4-3 and TRBJ2-1; 8 positions agree with TRBD2. V lost 1 base to trimming and J lost 10 bases; unmatched junction nucleotides: 12. The CDR3 runs 16 residues. Germline V gene lookup returns CDR1 LGHNA and CDR2 YSLEER. The CDR3 sequence is CASSQVGKRESKEQFF. The CDR3 DNA is TGCGCCAGCAGCCAAGTCGGAAAGCGGGAGTCGAAGGAGCAGTTCTTC.

The CDR3 nucleotides read TGTGCCAGCAGCCAAGGGCTTGAGAGGGGCGGGAGAGCGAACGAGCAGTACTTC. Its protein product is CASSQGLERGGRANEQYF. The chain couples TRBV4-2 to TRBJ2-7; TRBD2 aligns across 7 bases. Germline V CDR1 and CDR2: LGHNA, YNFKEQ. This CDR3 region has 18 residues. J gave up 5 bases and V 1 base, and 17 bases lay outside the gene matches.

The chain employs TRBV30 and TRBJ1-1; D unresolved. Germline CDR1 reads GTSNPN; CDR2 reads SVGIG (reference sequence). V was pared by 2 bases and J by 3 bases, with 22 bases between. CDR3 length equals 17 residues. The CDR3 region has the DNA TGTGCCTGGAGTTCTTTACTAGTCGAATCCTGGGACACTGAAGCTTTCTTT. Translating it yields CAWSSLLVESWDTEAFF.